This passage covers 25 T cell receptor beta chains from one sample sequenced in a study of T cell repertoires in cytomegalovirus infection (dated by TCRdb to 2018 to 2020). The treatment or condition tag for this specimen amounts to: in vitro stimulation with specific CMV peptide epitopes to enrich CMV-specific T cells. Their antigens are not known. TCRdb records Illumina HiSeq 1500 as the sequencer. TCRdb trimmed the raw reads at Q25, called clones with MiXCR and kept productive beta chains. Entries that share a CDR3 protein sequence are merged under the most common genes and DNA. The sample includes around 500,000 distinct CDR3 sequences, with roughly 43% observed a single time. The ten biggest clones cover 35% to 50% of the sample. Source: cultured PBMCs, taken from culture after CMV antigen stimulation. Every receptor here comes from a human donor in good health (CMV status not recorded). Some clones in this sample may be carry-over from other donors' samples.

The genes are TRBV7-2 and TRBJ2-7; 12 nucleotides align to TRBD2. This CDR3 contains 16 residues. The junction had 7 bases not matched to a gene; V was cut back by 3 bases and J by 4 bases. CDR1 is SGHTA and CDR2 is FQGNSA in the germline V gene. CDR3 loop: CASSFQTSGRGYEQYF. The CDR3 coding sequence is TGTGCCAGCAGCTTCCAGACTAGCGGGAGAGGTTACGAGCAGTACTTC.

The chain joins TRBV4-1 to TRBJ1-2, with D perhaps matching TRBD1 (6 bases). Germline V gene lookup returns CDR1 MGHRA and CDR2 YSYEKL. Trimming stripped 7 bases from V and 2 bases from J, with 14 bases between. This CDR3 is 14 amino acids long. CDR3: CASTPGGANYGYTF. CDR3 coding DNA: TGCGCCAGCACCCCCGGGGGCGCGAACTATGGCTACACCTTC.

The CDR3 nucleotides are TGTGCCAGTAGTTTGATCAATCAGCCCCAGCATTTT. Translation gives CASSLINQPQHF. The V call is TRBV19, the J call TRBJ1-5, with D hard to call. Looked up from germline, CDR1 is LNHDA and CDR2 is SQIVND (reference sequence). Trimming took off 5 bases at V and 3 bases at J, with 5 bases between the two ends. This CDR3 comprises 12 residues. The whole variable domain, filled in from reference TRBV19 and TRBJ1-5, reads DGGITQSPKYLFRKEGQNVTLSCEQNLNHDAMYWYRQDPGQGLRLIYYSQIVNDFQKGDIAEGYSVSREKKESFPLTVTSAQKNPTAFYLCASSLINQPQHFGDGTRLSIL.

The chain recombines TRBV7-2 with TRBJ2-7; 9 nucleotides match TRBD2. Germline V gene sequence: CDR1 SGHTA, CDR2 FQGNSA. This CDR3 comprises 16 residues. The trim removed 1 base at V and 2 bases at J, leaving 6 bases unmatched. As DNA, the CDR3 is TGTGCCAGCAGCTTAGGCTCTAGCGGGACAGCCTACGAGCAGTACTTC. Amino acid sequence: CASSLGSSGTAYEQYF.

The chain carries TRBV7-8 and TRBJ1-1; 7 bases are a match to TRBD1. The trim removed 4 bases at V and 1 base at J, leaving 3 bases unmatched. Germline V lookup: CDR1 SGHVS, CDR2 FQNEAQ. There are 14 residues in the CDR3. CDR3 nucleotide sequence: TGTGCCAGCAGCTCTAACAGGGGGAACACTGAAGCTTTCTTT. As protein: CASSSNRGNTEAFF.

This chain joins TRBV6-6 and TRBJ2-7; 10 positions agree with TRBD2. V shed 5 bases and J 5 bases; nucleotides not matched to a gene: 9. Germline loops: CDR1 MNHNY, CDR2 SVGAGI (reference sequence). The CDR3 length is 15 residues. This chain's CDR3 is CASSRPSGGIHEQYF. The CDR3 DNA sequence: TGTGCCAGCAGTCGCCCTAGCGGGGGAATCCACGAGCAGTACTTC.

This sequence joins TRBV7-6 and TRBJ2-2; D may be TRBD2 (5 bases). The length of the CDR3 is 16 residues. The germline gives CDR1 SGHVS, CDR2 FNYEAQ. Trimming took off 5 bases at V and 2 bases at J, with 15 bases between the two ends. The DNA of the CDR3 is TGTGCCAGCAGCGGAGGCGCCCATGGAAACACCGGGGAGCTGTTTTTT. Amino acids: CASSGGAHGNTGELFF.

This clonotype was picked up a small number of times. The rearrangement joins TRBV7-9 to TRBJ2-3; 8 nucleotides line up with TRBD1. J lost 3 bases, V lost 2 bases, and 7 bases had no gene match. CDR3 length: 16 residues. The germline V gene has CDR1 SEHNR and CDR2 FQNEAQ (reference sequence). The CDR3 reads CASSLIGQGNTDTQYF. Here the CDR3 DNA reads TGTGCCAGCAGCTTAATAGGACAGGGCAATACAGATACGCAGTATTTT.

This chain uses TRBV12-3 or TRBV12-4 with TRBJ1-5; D gene unclear. CDR3 length equals 12 residues. With 7 bases removed from V and 7 bases from J, the gap between germline ends came to 11 bases. The CDR3 bases are TGTGCCAGCACCTACGGTGGCCAGCCCCAGCATTTT. As protein: CASTYGGQPQHF.

This chain's CDR3 is CASSQEGDTNNYGYTF. In DNA form, the CDR3 reads TGCGCCAGCAGCCAAGAAGGGGACACCAATAACTATGGCTACACCTTC. The chain has TRBV4-3 and TRBJ1-2; tentatively, D is TRBD1 (6 bases). The CDR3 runs 16 residues. V dropped 0 bases and J dropped 1 base, with 12 bases sitting between them. The germline CDR1 and CDR2 sequences are LGHNA and YSLEER.

The chain couples TRBV7-8 to TRBJ1-1; no reliable D call. CDR1 SGHVS and CDR2 FQNEAQ come from the germline V gene. The CDR3 has 13 amino acids. V dropped 5 bases and J dropped 3 bases, with 10 bases sitting between them. The CDR3 nucleotides read TGTGCCAGCAGCCTCCCTGAGGACACTGAAGCTTTCTTT. Amino acids: CASSLPEDTEAFF.

This clonotype was observed a handful of times. This chain uses TRBV11-2 with TRBJ2-2, with 9 positions matching TRBD2. Germline V CDR1 and CDR2: SGHAT, FQNNGV. The V and J ends lost 3 bases and 3 bases, in that order; junction bases with no gene match: 5. CDR3 size: 16 residues. The CDR3 nucleotides are TGTGCCAGCAGCTTGGTAGCGGGAGTCTACACCGGGGAGCTGTTTTTT. It yields the protein CASSLVAGVYTGELFF.

The chain has TRBV12-3 or TRBV12-4 and TRBJ1-2, with 8 bases matching TRBD1. CDR3 length equals 13 residues. The V segment lost 4 bases and the J segment 7 bases; nucleotides outside the gene matches: 5. This chain's CDR3 is CASSSGQAGGYTF. The CDR3 DNA reads as TGTGCCAGCAGTTCGGGACAGGCGGGTGGCTACACCTTC.

The sample holds a few counts of this clonotype. In nucleotides, the CDR3 is TGCGCCAGCAGCTTGGGGACTAGCGGGAAGTACACCGGGGAGCTGTTTTTT. The encoded protein is CASSLGTSGKYTGELFF. V usage is TRBV5-1 and J usage is TRBJ2-2; 12 bases are shared with TRBD2. Germline lookup yields CDR1 SGHRS and CDR2 YFSETQ. The V gene end was trimmed by 0 bases and the J gene end by 3 bases; junction bases not matched to a gene: 3. The CDR3 totals 17 residues.

This clonotype came up a few times. The rearrangement joins TRBV6-6 to TRBJ2-3; TRBD2 matches 10 bases. J gave up 0 bases and V 6 bases, and 6 bases lay outside the gene matches. The CDR3 sequence is 16 residues long. Germline loops: CDR1 MNHNY, CDR2 SVGAGI (reference sequence). CDR3 sequence (DNA): TGTGCCAGCAGAGTCCTAGCGGGGGCCAGCACAGATACGCAGTATTTT. The encoded protein is CASRVLAGASTDTQYF.

The CDR3: CASSLRLRDTQYF. CDR3 DNA sequence: TGTGCCAGCAGCCTAAGGCTCAGAGATACGCAGTATTTT. The V call is TRBV11-2, the J call TRBJ2-3; D uncertain. Trimming took 5 bases from V and 5 from J, leaving 11 bases between them. The germline V gene encodes CDR1 SGHAT and CDR2 FQNNGV. The CDR3 loop spans 13 amino acids.

The rearrangement links TRBV7-6 to TRBJ2-7; the match to TRBD1 covers 9 bases. With 5 bases clipped from V and 4 bases from J, the junction kept 9 bases outside the gene matches. The CDR3 has 15 amino acids. The V gene's germline CDR1 is SGHVS and CDR2 FNYEAQ. CDR3 amino acids: CASSNSGQGRYEQYF. In nucleotides, the CDR3 is TGTGCCAGCAGCAACTCGGGACAGGGAAGATACGAGCAGTACTTC.

The chain employs TRBV19 and TRBJ2-1, with TRBD2 as a possible D gene (6 bases). V was shortened by 5 bases and J by 11 bases, with 16 bases between the two germline ends. The CDR3 contains 13 residues. In germline, CDR1 is LNHDA, CDR2 SQIVND (reference sequence). The CDR3, as DNA: TGTGCCAGTAGTCAGGCGGGGCGGTTGAAGCAGTTCTTC. Its protein product is CASSQAGRLKQFF.

J is TRBJ2-3 and V is TRBV2; 8 nucleotides line up with TRBD2. The junction had 8 bases not matched to a gene; V was cut back by 4 bases and J by 11 bases. The germline gives CDR1 SNHLY, CDR2 FYNNEI. CDR3 length: 13 amino acids. The CDR3 reads CASSVSGEVQQYF. The DNA for the CDR3 is TGTGCCAGCAGTGTTAGCGGGGAGGTTCAGCAGTATTTT.

This chain connects TRBV10-3 to TRBJ1-2; D perhaps matches TRBD1 (5 bases). V dropped 3 bases and J dropped 3 bases, with 8 bases sitting between them. Germline V lookup: CDR1 ENHRY, CDR2 SYGVKD. The CDR3 covers 13 residues. This chain's CDR3 is CAISERGDYGYTF. In DNA, the CDR3 is TGTGCCATCAGTGAAAGGGGCGACTATGGCTACACCTTC.

The rearrangement links TRBV20-1 to TRBJ2-1; D might be TRBD2 (6 bases). The CDR3 is made up of 13 amino acids. Germline CDR1 is DFQATT and CDR2 is SNEGSKA (reference sequence). V was trimmed by 3 bases and J by 16 bases, leaving 22 bases between them. CDR3 region: CSASKPLREPPFF. CDR3 DNA: TGCAGTGCTAGCAAGCCCCTACGGGAGCCTCCCTTCTTC.

This chain connects TRBV27 to TRBJ1-2; D is undetermined. Trimming took 0 bases from V and 7 from J, leaving 9 bases between them. Looked up from germline, CDR1 is MNHEY and CDR2 is SMNVEV (reference sequence). This CDR3 comprises 13 residues. The CDR3 protein is CASSLSGNRGYTF. The CDR3 DNA is TGTGCCAGCAGTTTATCCGGGAATCGTGGCTACACCTTC.

This clonotype was detected a few times. The chain combines TRBV7-2 with TRBJ2-7; possibly TRBD1 for D (5 bases). The CDR3 length is 14 residues. Between the trimmed V and J ends, which lost 2 bases and 6 bases, there was a span of 14 bases. Germline V gene lookup returns CDR1 SGHTA and CDR2 FQGNSA. The CDR3 loop reads CASSLSRGQGEQYF. In DNA form, the CDR3 reads TGTGCCAGCAGCTTAAGTAGGGGCCAGGGCGAGCAGTACTTC.

This clonotype was found once. CDR3 DNA: TGCAGTGCAATCCGGGACAGGGGCCCCAAGGGCTCCTATGGCTACACCTTC. Translation gives CSAIRDRGPKGSYGYTF. The chain joins TRBV20-1 to TRBJ1-2; 10 bases align to TRBD1. Trimming at V came to 6 bases and at J to 4 bases, leaving 17 bases not matched to a gene. This CDR3 has 17 amino acids. In germline, CDR1 is DFQATT, CDR2 SNEGSKA (reference sequence).

This clonotype has more than one count but fewer than ten. The chain employs TRBV19 and TRBJ2-7, with 7 bases matching TRBD1. This CDR3 comprises 14 residues. The V gene end was trimmed by 4 bases and the J gene end by 6 bases; junction bases not matched to a gene: 9. The V gene's germline CDR1 is LNHDA and CDR2 SQIVND (reference sequence). CDR3 DNA sequence: TGTGCCAGTAGTACCTTGGGACAGCGCAGCGAGCAGTACTTC. Translation gives CASSTLGQRSEQYF.